This T cell receptor (beta chain) came from a study of T cells in Graves' hyperthyroidism and ophthalmopathy. RNA transcripts yielded amplified TCR beta CDR3 regions. When the TCR CDR3 underwent first-round RT-PCR, the HTBI primer set was used. TCRdb itself ran the multiplex PCR reads through MiXCR, one entry per CDR3 protein. The repertoire holds a few hundred thousand distinct CDR3 sequences, approximately 15% seen once, with 15% to 20% in the top ten. The study, taken as a whole, reports: In validation, the model predicted ophthalmopathy. These predictions came a median about 6.2 months before onset. Separating ophthalmopathy from stable hyperthyroidism was achieved by a 13 V-J model. In blood, most of the thyroid clonotypes expanded above 0.001 were also present.

Diagnoses rested on clinical symptoms, serum thyroxine and TRAb, thyroid ultrasound and orbital computed tomography. The CDR3 sequence is 15 residues long. The germline gives CDR1 SGHAT, CDR2 FQNNGV. The J segment lost 3 bases and the V segment lost 4 bases, leaving 3 bases of the junction unmatched. This clonotype has a count of ten or more. Its antigen is unknown. The rearrangement links TRBV11-2 to TRBJ2-3; TRBD2 agrees at 11 bases. What was sequenced was blood. The clonotype originates from a woman in her twenties or thirties with Graves' ophthalmopathy. CDR3 coding DNA: TGTGCCAGCAGCTCCCCTAGCGGGGGGACAGATACGCAGTATTTT. This codes for CASSSPSGGTDTQYF.